Presented here are 9 T cell receptor beta chains from one specimen sequenced in a study of T-cell reconstitution after alpha-beta-depleted transplantation in children. TCRbeta library construction was performed incorporating unique molecular identifiers. In TCRdb, the PCR reads were re-called with MiXCR into one record per CDR3 protein. The sample carries about 260,000 distinct CDR3 sequences, about 9.9% recorded once. The material sequenced was peripheral blood, taken 180 days after TCRalphabeta/CD19-depleted stem cell transplant. Every receptor here comes from a male patient aged 2-15 years who had a stem cell transplant for chronic granulomatous disease, so the T cells may come from the graft donor.

This clonotype occurred a few times. This chain uses TRBV28 with TRBJ1-1; the D is unclear. V lost 6 bases and J lost 1, with 9 bases in between. There are 13 residues in the CDR3. The V gene's germline CDR1 is MDHEN and CDR2 SYDVKM. The CDR3 spells CASRITTNTEAFF. CDR3 DNA sequence: TGTGCCAGCAGAATCACTACGAACACTGAAGCTTTCTTT.

The table lists this clonotype with many counts. The chain joins TRBV6-1 to TRBJ1-2; tentatively, D is TRBD1 (6 bases). This CDR3 is built from 13 residues. Germline V lookup: CDR1 MNHNS, CDR2 SASEGT. With 6 bases removed from V and 8 bases from J, the gap between germline ends came to 16 bases. The CDR3 coding sequence is TGTGCCAGCAGGAGGACAGCCCTTCACGGCTACACCTTC. Residues: CASRRTALHGYTF.

There are a few counts of this clonotype. V usage is TRBV25-1 and J usage is TRBJ2-4, with unresolved D. The germline gives CDR1 MGHDK, CDR2 SYGVNS. CDR3 length: 12 residues. The V and J ends lost 4 bases and 7 bases respectively, with 8 bases between them. Here the CDR3 reads CASSGMGNIQYF. The CDR3, as DNA: TGTGCCAGCAGTGGGATGGGGAACATTCAGTACTTC.

In its sample, this clonotype was seen many times. The V gene is TRBV20-1, the J gene TRBJ1-6; 9 nucleotides agree with TRBD1. The CDR3 is made up of 15 amino acids. Germline assignment: CDR1 DFQATT and CDR2 SNEGSKA (reference sequence). V dropped 3 bases and J dropped 7; count of bases not matched to a gene: 7. The CDR3 spells CSASPAGTGNSPLHF. The CDR3 DNA reads as TGCAGTGCTAGCCCCGCCGGGACAGGGAATTCACCCCTCCACTTT.

In this sample, this clonotype turned up many times. Here the CDR3 DNA reads TGCAGTGCGAGTGGGACAGGCCCGAGCACCGGGGAGCTGTTTTTT. Amino acid sequence: CSASGTGPSTGELFF. The genes are TRBV20-1 and TRBJ2-2, with TRBD1 matching 8 bases. This CDR3 has 15 residues. The germline CDR1 and CDR2 sequences are DFQATT and SNEGSKA (reference sequence). V gave up 6 bases and J gave up 4 bases; unmatched junction bases: 10.

Ten or more counts support this clonotype. CDR3 DNA: TGCGCCAGCAGCCGGGGGGACAGGGAAAACATTCAGTACTTC. Protein product: CASSRGDRENIQYF. The genes are TRBV5-1 and TRBJ2-4; 9 bases align to TRBD1. This CDR3 region has 14 residues. Germline trimming cut 4 bases from V and 5 bases from J; bases unmatched to any gene: 4. CDR1 is SGHRS, CDR2 YFSETQ, per germline.

This clonotype was counted at least ten times. V gene TRBV28 combines with J gene TRBJ1-2; a possible D gene is TRBD1 (6 bases). The CDR3 sequence is 15 residues long. Germline V gene data show CDR1 as MDHEN and CDR2 as SYDVKM. V was trimmed by 7 bases and J by 2 bases, leaving 17 bases between them. The CDR3 spells CASTLGQWENYGYTF. The CDR3 DNA sequence: TGTGCCAGCACCCTAGGACAGTGGGAGAACTATGGCTACACCTTC.

This clonotype has ten or more counts. This rearrangement joins TRBV5-1 to TRBJ2-7, with 8 nucleotides matching TRBD1. V lost 2 bases to trimming and J lost 2 bases; unmatched junction nucleotides: 9. Germline V CDR1 and CDR2: SGHRS, YFSETQ. The CDR3 is made up of 16 amino acids. DNA of the CDR3: TGCGCCAGCAGCTTCCGTGGACAGGGCGCACCCTACGAGCAGTACTTC. It encodes CASSFRGQGAPYEQYF. The full variable domain, in which reference TRBV5-1 and TRBJ2-7 provide the parts outside the CDR3, is KAGVTQTPRYLIKTRGQQVTLSCSPISGHRSVSWYQQTPGQGLQFLFEYFSETQRNKGNFPGRFSGRQFSNSRSEMNVSTLELGDSALYLCASSFRGQGAPYEQYFGPGTRLTVT.

This clonotype appeared many times. This chain links TRBV5-1 with TRBJ2-7; 7 nucleotides align to TRBD1. This CDR3 comprises 13 residues. V shed 4 bases and J 6 bases; nucleotides not matched to a gene: 7. Germline assignment: CDR1 SGHRS and CDR2 YFSETQ. The CDR3 reads CASSPDRVREQYF. Written as DNA, the CDR3 is TGCGCCAGCAGCCCCGACAGGGTCCGCGAGCAGTACTTC.